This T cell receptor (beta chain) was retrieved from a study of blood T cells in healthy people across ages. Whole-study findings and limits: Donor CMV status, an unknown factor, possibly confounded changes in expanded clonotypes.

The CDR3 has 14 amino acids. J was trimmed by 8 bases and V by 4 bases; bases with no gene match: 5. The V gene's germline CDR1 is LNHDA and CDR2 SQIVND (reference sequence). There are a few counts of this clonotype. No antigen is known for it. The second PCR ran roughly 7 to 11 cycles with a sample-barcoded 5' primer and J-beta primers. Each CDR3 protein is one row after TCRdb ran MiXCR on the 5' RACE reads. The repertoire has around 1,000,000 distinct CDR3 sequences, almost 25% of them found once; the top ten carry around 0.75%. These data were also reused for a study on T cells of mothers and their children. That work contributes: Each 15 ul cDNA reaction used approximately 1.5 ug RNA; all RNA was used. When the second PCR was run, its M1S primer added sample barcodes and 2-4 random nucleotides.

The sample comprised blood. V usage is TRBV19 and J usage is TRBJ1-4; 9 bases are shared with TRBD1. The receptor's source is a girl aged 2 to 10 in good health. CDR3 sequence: CASSNTGGAEKLFF. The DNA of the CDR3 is TGTGCCAGTAGTAACACAGGGGGCGCAGAAAAACTGTTTTTT.